Following are 3 T cell receptor beta chains from one sample sequenced in a study of blood T cell repertoires in COVID-19. Sequenced by immunoSEQ multiplex PCR; TCRdb stores in-frame clones only, minus some. The table records about 220,000 clones, approximately 85% of them present only once. Source material: peripheral blood. The receptors shown here come from a woman in her 70s with COVID-19, enrolled during active disease.

This rearrangement joins TRBV7-9 to TRBJ1-1; 9 bases match TRBD1. With V trimmed by 8 bases and J by 0 bases, 10 bases remained unmatched. Germline CDR1 reads SEHNR; CDR2 reads FQNEAQ (reference sequence). This CDR3 has 16 residues. The CDR3, as DNA: TGTGCCAGCGTTGGGGAGGACAGGGGAATGAACACTGAAGCTTTCTTT. It is translated as CASVGEDRGMNTEAFF.

The CDR3 nucleotides are TGCAGCGACCTTATCAGCCGGGATGGCTACACCTTC. Its translation: CSDLISRDGYTF. The genes are TRBV29-1 and TRBJ1-2; no clear D. In germline, CDR1 is SQVTM, CDR2 ANQGSEA. V lost 7 bases and J lost 6, with 15 bases in between. There are 12 residues in the CDR3.

The chain combines TRBV28 with TRBJ2-2; 7 bases agree with TRBD1. The CDR3 has 15 residues. Germline loops: CDR1 MDHEN, CDR2 SYDVKM. The trim removed 6 bases at V and 0 bases at J, leaving 4 bases unmatched. In nucleotides, the CDR3 is TGTGCCAGCAGAAGACAGGGAACGAACACCGGGGAGCTGTTTTTT. The encoded protein is CASRRQGTNTGELFF.